This T cell receptor (beta chain) was recorded in a study of low-dose radiotherapy and immunotherapy resistance in tumors. Study as a whole: Intravenous cyclophosphamide 200 mg/m2 was given every two weeks, one day before radiation and immunotherapy.

cDNA synthesis used a TRAV/TRBV-specific primer set for both chains. TCRs were amplified for approximately 21 PCR cycles with a constant-region primer and V-primer adapter. Amplification of the isolated mRNA used in vitro transcription. MiXCR, run by TCRdb on the reads, gives a single entry per CDR3 protein. The sample shows some 10,000 distinct CDR3 sequences, around 80% of them seen only once. Patients who could take part had advanced solid tumors with no tumor-infiltrating lymphocytes. V was trimmed by 0 bases and J by 2 bases, leaving 10 bases between them. The CDR3 is 15 residues long. Germline lookup yields CDR1 MGHRA and CDR2 YSYEKL. This clonotype was observed once.

The origin of this receptor is a human donor with advanced metastatic prostate, ovarian, gallbladder or colorectal cancer (not recorded which). This table probably holds off-target reads from a library built for another chain. The chain has TRBV4-1 and TRBJ2-5; no firm D call. The CDR3 protein is CASSQDLGFQETQYF. The CDR3 DNA reads TGCGCCAGCAGCCAAGATTTAGGGTTTCAAGAGACCCAGTACTTC.